The 9 T cell receptor beta chains given below trace back to one sample, sequenced in a study of neurological immune-mediated disorders. TCRdb ran MiXCR on the 5' RACE reads and lists one entry per CDR3 protein. The top ten clones hold 3.1% of a sample with 95,000 to 110,000 distinct CDR3 sequences, approximately 11% of them seen once. Time point here: longitudinal time-point 3. Material: PBMCs. The receptors were gathered from a female donor with HTLV-1-associated myelopathy (HAM/TSP).

This clonotype was counted ten times or more. The J gene is TRBJ2-1, the V gene TRBV7-9, with D tentatively TRBD2 (6 bases). This CDR3 comprises 14 residues. The V and J ends lost 1 base and 8 bases respectively, with 12 bases between them. Looked up from germline, CDR1 is SEHNR and CDR2 is FQNEAQ (reference sequence). The CDR3 region has the DNA TGTGCCAGCAGCTTAGTTAGGGGAGGCGATGAGCAGTTCTTC. Protein: CASSLVRGGDEQFF. The whole variable domain, remainder taken from reference TRBV7-9 and TRBJ2-1, is DTGVSQNPRHKITKRGQNVTFRCDPISEHNRLYWYRQTLGQGPEFLTYFQNEAQLEKSRLLSDRFSAERPKGSFSTLEIQRTEQGDSAMYLCASSLVRGGDEQFFGPGTRLTVL.

The sample holds many counts of this clonotype. V is TRBV12-3 or TRBV12-4 and J is TRBJ2-5; D unresolved. CDR3 length: 13 amino acids. Trimming took 3 bases from V and 5 from J, leaving 10 bases between them. CDR3 sequence reads: CASSLTGVETQYF. The CDR3 DNA sequence: TGTGCCAGCAGTTTGACGGGTGTGGAGACCCAGTACTTC.

Comment on this clonotype: This clone may be a read error of a much larger clone one base away. The V and J genes are TRBV29-1 and TRBJ2-1, with 7 bases identical to TRBD1. Trimming removed 5 bases from V and 12 bases from J; junction bases left unmatched: 13. Looked up from germline, CDR1 is SQVTM and CDR2 is ANQGSEA. The CDR3 loop spans 13 amino acids. CDR3 sequence (DNA): TGCAGCGTTTTCCAAGGACAGGCTATAGTGCAGTTCTTC. It is translated as CSVFQGQAIVQFF.

About this clonotype: A much larger clonotype is one base distant, so this may be a read error. The chain is built from TRBV10-3 and TRBJ1-5, with 9 bases aligning to TRBD1. The CDR3 runs 14 residues. Germline CDR1 ENHRY, CDR2 SYGVKD. With V trimmed by 10 bases and J by 4 bases, 8 bases remained unmatched. CDR3 bases: TGTGCCACCGACAGGGGGTGGGGTAATCAGCCCCAGCATTTT. Translation: CATDRGWGNQPQHF.

This clonotype was picked up many times. The J gene is TRBJ2-7, the V gene TRBV20-1, with D unresolved. Trimming removed 3 bases at V and 5 bases at J, with 20 bases between. The CDR3 has 15 residues. The V gene's germline CDR1 is DFQATT and CDR2 SNEGSKA (reference sequence). CDR3 sequence reads: CSASKPPSPQHEQYF. In nucleotides, the CDR3 is TGCAGTGCTAGTAAGCCCCCCTCACCCCAACACGAGCAGTACTTC.

In its sample, this clonotype was seen many times. The chain employs TRBV20-1 and TRBJ2-1; tentatively, D is TRBD1 or TRBD2 (6 bases each). This CDR3 is 11 amino acids long. Trimming shortened V by 8 bases and J by 9 bases, and 14 bases separated the two germline ends. Germline V gene sequence: CDR1 DFQATT, CDR2 SNEGSKA (reference sequence). The CDR3 loop reads CSYRGPGEQFF. The CDR3, as DNA: TGCAGTTACCGGGGGCCGGGTGAGCAGTTCTTC.

This clonotype was recorded at least ten times. The CDR3 nucleotides read TGTGCCACCGGGGGACAGGACAAGCCCGGGGAGCTGTTTTTT. Translation: CATGGQDKPGELFF. The gene calls are TRBV24-1 and TRBJ2-2; 8 nucleotides agree with TRBD1. This CDR3 region has 14 residues. CDR1 is KGHDR, CDR2 SFDVKD, per germline. Losses at the gene ends were 9 bases for V and 6 bases for J; bases not matched to a gene: 8.

This clonotype was counted at least ten times. The chain carries TRBV24-1 and TRBJ2-2; D remains unclear. The CDR3 is 11 residues long. CDR1 and CDR2 from the germline V gene are KGHDR and SFDVKD. V lost 5 bases and J 7 bases, leaving 4 bases between the germline ends. Here the CDR3 reads CATSVGGELFF. The CDR3 DNA is TGTGCCACCAGTGTGGGCGGGGAGCTGTTTTTT.

The table lists this clonotype with many counts. The V gene is TRBV5-6, the J gene TRBJ2-2; D remains unclear. This CDR3 has 16 amino acids. The germline CDR1 and CDR2 sequences are SGHDT and YYEEEE. Deletions cut 5 bases from V and 0 bases from J, with 14 bases between. DNA for the CDR3: TGTGCCAGCAGTTTAATGGGCCAAACGAACACCGGGGAGCTGTTTTTT. Protein product: CASSLMGQTNTGELFF.